This T cell receptor beta chain was sequenced during a study of blood T cell repertoires in COVID-19. Study overall: In each case, the material was cDNA or gDNA derived from T cells, B-cell-depleted T cells, or PBMCs.

Per the original data handling: Amplification with reference gene primers provided the estimates of nucleated cell counts. Clones were read by immunoSEQ multiplex PCR, and TCRdb kept only the in-frame ones, dropping some. V, J and clone size are those of that table, while D and trimming were read from the DNA. This sample yields over 20,000 clones, of which approximately 90% are seen a single time; roughly 3.8% belongs to the top ten. The V end lost 0 bases, the J end lost 0 bases, and 10 bases lay between the germline ends. Germline CDR1 is SGHKS and CDR2 is YYEKEE (reference sequence). There are 17 residues in the CDR3.

The chain links TRBV5-5 to TRBJ1-6, with D possibly being TRBD1 (6 bases). The TCR comes from a man in his fifties with active COVID-19. Sequenced material: peripheral blood. The CDR3: CASSLAPDSSYNSPLHF. The DNA for the CDR3 is TGTGCCAGCAGCTTGGCACCGGACAGCTCCTATAATTCACCCCTCCACTTT.